This record covers a single T cell receptor (beta chain). Its specificity is unknown. The sample comes from a study of human versus mouse CDR3 diversity and MHC coevolution. Study-wide background: Between roughly 5.5 x 10^6 and 1.6 x 10^7 valid reads came from each sample. Broader study findings: The lowest clonal inequality scores came from most of the three human donors. On average, humans showed more CDR3 deletions and insertions than mice.

Germline lookup yields CDR1 SEHNR and CDR2 FQNEAQ (reference sequence). CDR3 length: 14 amino acids. Trimming removed 5 bases at V and 3 bases at J, with 11 bases between. Here immunoSEQ multiplex PCR was the method, and the copy in TCRdb shows in-frame clones only, minus some. The sample records roughly 81,000 clones, over 85% being singletons. The origin of this receptor is a person aged 25 to 75 in good health. Sequencing input: naive CD4+ T cells from blood. Subset in this sample: CD45RO-negative CD62L-positive naive CD4 T cells. This chain links TRBV7-9 with TRBJ1-3; a possible D gene is TRBD1 (5 bases). This CDR3 reads CASSRGGVGNTIYF. The CDR3 DNA reads as TGTGCCAGCAGCCGCGGAGGGGTTGGAAACACCATATATTTT.